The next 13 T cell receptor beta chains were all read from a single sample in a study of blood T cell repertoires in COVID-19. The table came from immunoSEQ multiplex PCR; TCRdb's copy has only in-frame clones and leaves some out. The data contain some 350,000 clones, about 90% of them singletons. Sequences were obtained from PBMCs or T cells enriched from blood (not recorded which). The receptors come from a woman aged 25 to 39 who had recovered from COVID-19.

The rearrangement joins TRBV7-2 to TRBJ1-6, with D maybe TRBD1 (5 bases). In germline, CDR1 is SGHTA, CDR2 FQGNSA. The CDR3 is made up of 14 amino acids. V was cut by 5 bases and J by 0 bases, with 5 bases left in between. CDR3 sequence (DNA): TGTGCCAGCAGCCAGGGCTCCTATAATTCACCCCTCCACTTT. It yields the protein CASSQGSYNSPLHF.

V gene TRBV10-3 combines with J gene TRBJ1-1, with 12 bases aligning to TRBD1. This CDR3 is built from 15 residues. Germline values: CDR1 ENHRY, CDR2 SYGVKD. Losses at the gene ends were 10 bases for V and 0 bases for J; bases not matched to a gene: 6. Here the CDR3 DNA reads TGTGCCACCGGGACAGGGGGCAGCATGAACACTGAAGCTTTCTTT. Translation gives CATGTGGSMNTEAFF.

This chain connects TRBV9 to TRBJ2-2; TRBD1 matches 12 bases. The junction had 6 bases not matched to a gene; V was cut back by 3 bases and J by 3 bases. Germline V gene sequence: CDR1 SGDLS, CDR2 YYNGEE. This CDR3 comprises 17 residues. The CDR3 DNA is TGTGCCAGCAGCGCCGGGACAGGGGGCGACGACACCGGGGAGCTGTTTTTT. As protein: CASSAGTGGDDTGELFF.

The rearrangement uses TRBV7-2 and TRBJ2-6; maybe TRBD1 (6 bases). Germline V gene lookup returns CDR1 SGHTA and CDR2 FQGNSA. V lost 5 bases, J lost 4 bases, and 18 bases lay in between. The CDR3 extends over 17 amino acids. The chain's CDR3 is CASSTQNAGDGANVLTF. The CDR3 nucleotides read TGTGCCAGCAGCACCCAAAATGCAGGGGACGGGGCCAACGTCCTGACTTTC.

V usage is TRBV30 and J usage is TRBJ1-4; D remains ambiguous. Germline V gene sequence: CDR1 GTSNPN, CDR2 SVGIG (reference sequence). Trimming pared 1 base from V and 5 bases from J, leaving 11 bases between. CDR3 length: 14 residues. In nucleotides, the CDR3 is TGTGCCTGGAGTGAAGGCCTACAGAATGAAAAACTGTTTTTT. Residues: CAWSEGLQNEKLFF.

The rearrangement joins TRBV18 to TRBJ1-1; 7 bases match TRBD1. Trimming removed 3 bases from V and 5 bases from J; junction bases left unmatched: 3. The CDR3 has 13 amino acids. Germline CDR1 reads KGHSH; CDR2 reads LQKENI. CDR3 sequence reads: CASSPSGGTEAFF. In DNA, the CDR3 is TGTGCCAGCTCACCTTCAGGGGGGACTGAAGCTTTCTTT.

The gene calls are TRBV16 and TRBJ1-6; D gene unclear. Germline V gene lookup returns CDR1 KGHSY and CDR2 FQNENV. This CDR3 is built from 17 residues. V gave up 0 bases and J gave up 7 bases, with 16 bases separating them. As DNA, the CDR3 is TGTGCCAGCAGCCAATCGTATGCGGGTGTGGGGAATTCACCCCTCCACTTT. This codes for CASSQSYAGVGNSPLHF.

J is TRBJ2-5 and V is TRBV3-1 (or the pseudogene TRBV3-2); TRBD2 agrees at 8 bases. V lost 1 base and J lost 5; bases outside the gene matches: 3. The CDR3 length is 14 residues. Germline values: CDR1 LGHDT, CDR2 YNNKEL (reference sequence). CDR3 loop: CASSQVRGGETQYF. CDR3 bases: TGTGCCAGCAGCCAAGTTCGCGGGGGGGAGACCCAGTACTTC.

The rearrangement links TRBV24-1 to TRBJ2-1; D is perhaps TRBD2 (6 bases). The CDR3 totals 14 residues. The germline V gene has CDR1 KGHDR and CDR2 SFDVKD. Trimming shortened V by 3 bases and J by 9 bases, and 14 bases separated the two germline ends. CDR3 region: CATSDPNSGGEQFF. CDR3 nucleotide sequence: TGTGCCACCAGTGATCCCAATAGCGGCGGTGAGCAGTTCTTC.

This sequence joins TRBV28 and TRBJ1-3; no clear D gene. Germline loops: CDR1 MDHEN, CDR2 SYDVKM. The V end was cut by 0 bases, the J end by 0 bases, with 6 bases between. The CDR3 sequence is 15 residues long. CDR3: CASSLWGVSGNTIYF. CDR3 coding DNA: TGTGCCAGCAGTTTATGGGGAGTCTCTGGAAACACCATATATTTT.

The CDR3 DNA sequence: TGTGCCAGCAGTTCGCGGCGGAGCACAGATACGCAGTATTTT. Amino acid sequence: CASSSRRSTDTQYF. The rearrangement joins TRBV27 to TRBJ2-3; the D is unclear. CDR1 and CDR2 from the germline V gene are MNHEY and SMNVEV (reference sequence). This CDR3 is 14 amino acids long. Trimming took off 4 bases at V and 0 bases at J, with 8 bases between the two ends.

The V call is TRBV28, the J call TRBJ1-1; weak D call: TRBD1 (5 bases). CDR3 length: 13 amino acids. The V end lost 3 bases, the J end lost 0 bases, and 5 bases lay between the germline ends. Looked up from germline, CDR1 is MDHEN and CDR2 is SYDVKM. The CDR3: CASSLTVNTEAFF. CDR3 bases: TGTGCCAGCAGTTTGACAGTGAACACTGAAGCTTTCTTT. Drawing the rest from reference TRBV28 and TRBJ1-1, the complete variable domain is DVKVTQSSRYLVKRTGEKVFLECVQDMDHENMFWYRQDPGLGLRLIYFSYDVKMKEKGDIPEGYSVSREKKERFSLILESASTNQTSMYLCASSLTVNTEAFFGQGTRLTVV.

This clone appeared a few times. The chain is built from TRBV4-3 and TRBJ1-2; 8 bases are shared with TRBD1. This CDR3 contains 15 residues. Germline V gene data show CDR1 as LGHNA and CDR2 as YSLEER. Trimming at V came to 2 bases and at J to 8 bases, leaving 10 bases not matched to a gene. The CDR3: CASSQHLGQVRGYTF. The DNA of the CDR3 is TGCGCCAGCAGCCAACATTTGGGACAGGTGAGGGGCTACACCTTC.